The sequence of this TCR beta chain was determined in a study of cytomegalovirus exposure and HLA in healthy donors. The PCR ran on 60 Vbeta and 13 Jbeta primers. Using immunoSEQ multiplex PCR, the repertoire was profiled, and TCRdb retains in-frame clones only, with some absent. The table lists just over 200,000 clones, 70% of them singletons. For this clone: Its antigen is not identified.

The germline V gene encodes CDR1 WSHSY and CDR2 SAAADI. This CDR3 comprises 16 residues. Trimming removed 0 bases from V and 6 bases from J, with 16 bases in between. Healthy bone marrow donors made up the cohort. Findings and limits, study-wide: Indistinguishability led to the exclusion of some V segments, TRBV6-2 and TRBV6-3 included.

The genes are TRBV10-2 and TRBJ2-3; a possible D gene is TRBD2 (5 bases). The receptor's source is a man aged 40-50 years in good health and CMV-seropositive. The sequenced sample was PBMCs. DNA of the CDR3: TGCGCCAGCAGTGAGTCTGCCCAGCGGAGTGCCGATACGCAGTATTTT. Its protein is CASSESAQRSADTQYF.